This T cell receptor (beta chain) was recorded in a study of beta chain features in type 1 diabetes. Study in general: All of the samples together had 107,917,701 sorted cells examined. Study-level points and caveats: Significant though moderate, a shortening of TCRB CDR3s appeared in all four CD4+ subsets of Type 1 diabetes patients. Any role of HLA type in TCRB rearrangement remained unresolved here. Across patients, naive, central memory and Treg TCRB repertoires exhibited apparently greater similarity than was observed across healthy donors.

Using CD45RO/CCR7/CD25/CD127/CD95/CD27, CD4+ naive, central memory, regulatory and stem cell-like memory cells were sorted. Notes on this clone: As yet, its antigen is unknown.

The whole isolated RNA underwent reverse transcription, so sequencing captured expressed TCRB transcripts. Method: immunoSEQ multiplex PCR; TCRdb's copy keeps in-frame clones and lacks some. Altogether under 300,000 clones are present, approximately 15% being singletons, with the ten largest covering about 0.019%. The CDR3 loop spans 17 amino acids. Germline trimming cut 6 bases from V and 0 bases from J; bases unmatched to any gene: 7. Looked up from germline, CDR1 is SNHLY and CDR2 is FYNNEI. The J gene is TRBJ2-3, the V gene TRBV2; 12 bases match TRBD2. The TCR was taken from a man aged 25 to 45 with type 1 diabetes. Sequencing was done on a sample of naive CD4+ T cells from blood. CDR3 coding DNA: TGTGCCAGCAGGCCTCGGGGGACTAGCGGGAGCACAGATACGCAGTATTTT. Its protein is CASRPRGTSGSTDTQYF.